Below, one T cell receptor beta chain is given with its context. Antigen unknown. This sample is drawn from a study of cytomegalovirus exposure and HLA in healthy donors. The V gene lost 5 bases and the J gene lost 3 bases, with 16 bases spanning the gap. CDR1 SEHNR and CDR2 FQNEAQ come from the germline V gene (reference sequence). The CDR3 has 16 residues. The primer mix had 60 Vbeta and 13 Jbeta primers. Clones were read by immunoSEQ multiplex PCR, and TCRdb kept only the in-frame ones, dropping some. The sample lists 180,000 or so clones, around 80% occurring once. Study-wide findings and caveats: Versus the approximately 720-donor mean, an Asian-associated ancestry cluster reportedly showed fewer N-insertions in a later analysis. What TCR beta sequences reportedly achieved was accurate prediction of HLA-A and HLA-B alleles in most subjects.

Sequences were obtained from PBMCs. The chain uses TRBV7-9 and TRBJ2-2; a weak D match, TRBD1 (6 bases). This TCR derives from a girl under 18 in good health and CMV-seropositive. The CDR3 protein is CASSLGSGTYTGELFF. CDR3 DNA: TGTGCCAGCAGCCTAGGGTCGGGGACATACACCGGGGAGCTGTTTTTT.